These 17 T cell receptor beta chains originate from one sample sequenced in a study of blood T cell repertoires in COVID-19. The data were produced by immunoSEQ multiplex PCR, yet TCRdb's version contains in-frame clones alone and is incomplete. The sample carries over 300,000 clones, 90% recorded once. Source material: peripheral blood. The receptors derive from a man aged 18 to 35 with active or convalescent COVID-19.

The chain links TRBV6-8 to TRBJ2-5; possible D gene TRBD1, 5 bases. Germline-derived CDR1 and CDR2 are MNHGY and SAAAGT. The CDR3 loop spans 17 amino acids. V lost 7 bases and J lost 2, with 23 bases in between. CDR3 sequence reads: CASNENVGAVTQETQYF. The CDR3 nucleotides are TGTGCCAGCAACGAGAATGTTGGGGCAGTGACACAAGAGACCCAGTACTTC.

The V and J genes are TRBV7-3 and TRBJ2-1; D is perhaps TRBD1 (6 bases). From germline, CDR1 is SGHTA and CDR2 FQGTGA. V dropped 5 bases and J dropped 9 bases, with 8 bases sitting between them. The CDR3 contains 11 residues. The CDR3 sequence: CASSPGAEQFF. The DNA of the CDR3 is TGTGCCAGCAGCCCAGGGGCTGAGCAGTTCTTC.

This clone was found once. The genes are TRBV5-5 and TRBJ2-2; D possibly corresponds to TRBD1 (6 bases). The CDR3 is made up of 15 amino acids. CDR1 and CDR2 from the germline V gene are SGHKS and YYEKEE (reference sequence). V shed 4 bases and J shed 1 base, with 11 bases lying between them. This CDR3 reads CASSLGHGNTGELFF. In nucleotides, the CDR3 is TGTGCCAGCAGCCTGGGACATGGGAACACCGGGGAGCTGTTTTTT.

CDR3 loop: CATSAGLAATDTQYF. CDR3 bases: TGTGCCACCAGTGCTGGACTAGCGGCCACAGATACGCAGTATTTT. The chain has TRBV24-1 and TRBJ2-3, with 10 bases matching TRBD2. Losses at the gene ends were 5 bases for V and 2 bases for J; bases not matched to a gene: 3. Germline CDR1 reads KGHDR; CDR2 reads SFDVKD. The CDR3 is made up of 15 amino acids.

CDR3 bases: TGTGCCAGCAGTCCCCCCGGGAGGGATGGAAACACCATATATTTT. This sequence encodes CASSPPGRDGNTIYF. This sequence joins TRBV6-6 and TRBJ1-3; the D is unclear. V was shortened by 5 bases and J by 3 bases, with 14 bases between the two germline ends. The CDR3 extends over 15 amino acids. Germline CDR1 and CDR2: MNHNY and SVGAGI (reference sequence).

In the case of this clone: One end of the junction fails to match germline, which may point to a read error. The rearrangement uses TRBV27 and TRBJ1-2; 7 bases align to TRBD1. The germline gives CDR1 MNHEY, CDR2 SMNVEV (reference sequence). The CDR3 totals 15 residues. As DNA, the CDR3 is TGTGCCAGTAGTTTTCTGGAGACAGGGAACTATGGCTACACCTTC. Its translation is CASSFLETGNYGYTF.

V gene TRBV4-3 combines with J gene TRBJ2-1; 8 nucleotides agree with TRBD2. Per the germline V gene, CDR1 is LGHNA and CDR2 is YSLEER. There are 14 residues in the CDR3. Trimming at V came to 3 bases and at J to 8 bases, leaving 6 bases not matched to a gene. The CDR3 spells CASSHQREFDEQFF. CDR3 nucleotides: TGCGCCAGCAGCCACCAGCGGGAGTTCGATGAGCAGTTCTTC.

On this clone itself: Relative to the germline gene, one junction end is altered; a read error may explain this. The CDR3 sequence: CASSQDLSQSGANVLTF. Written as DNA, the CDR3 is TGCGCCAGCAGCCAAGATCTATCGCAATCTGGGGCCAACGTGCTGACTTTC. The rearrangement joins TRBV4-3 to TRBJ2-6, with D perhaps TRBD1 (5 bases). The CDR3 runs 17 residues. Germline assignment: CDR1 LGHNA and CDR2 YSLEER.

The chain has TRBV7-2 and TRBJ1-2, with TRBD1 identical over 9 bases. CDR1 is SGHTA and CDR2 is FQGNSA in the germline V gene. Losses at the gene ends were 3 bases for V and 8 bases for J; bases not matched to a gene: 4. The CDR3 is 13 amino acids. DNA for the CDR3: TGTGCCAGCAGCTTCGACAGGGGGTTCGGCTACACCTTC. It specifies CASSFDRGFGYTF.

This sequence joins TRBV28 and TRBJ1-1; 8 nucleotides agree with TRBD1. From germline, CDR1 is MDHEN and CDR2 SYDVKM. J was trimmed by 1 base and V by 6 bases; bases with no gene match: 4. This CDR3 spans 14 amino acids. The DNA of the CDR3 is TGTGCCAGCAGCATTGACAGGGGGAACACTGAAGCTTTCTTT. It is translated as CASSIDRGNTEAFF. Complete variable domain (other parts from reference TRBV28 and TRBJ1-1): DVKVTQSSRYLVKRTGEKVFLECVQDMDHENMFWYRQDPGLGLRLIYFSYDVKMKEKGDIPEGYSVSREKKERFSLILESASTNQTSMYLCASSIDRGNTEAFFGQGTRLTVV.

The rearrangement links TRBV24-1 to TRBJ1-2, with 8 bases matching TRBD1. Germline CDR1 is KGHDR and CDR2 is SFDVKD. The CDR3 contains 14 residues. The V gene end was trimmed by 4 bases and the J gene end by 3 bases; junction bases not matched to a gene: 3. CDR3 bases: TGTGCCACCAGTGACTGGGGACAGGACTATGGCTACACCTTC. It yields the protein CATSDWGQDYGYTF.

This clone was seen only a few times. The chain is built from TRBV19 and TRBJ1-2, with 7 bases fitting TRBD1. V lost 6 bases, J lost 0 bases, and 10 bases stayed unmatched. The germline V gene has CDR1 LNHDA and CDR2 SQIVND (reference sequence). The CDR3 runs 16 residues. CDR3 loop: CASRLEGAWTNYGYTF. The CDR3 region has the DNA TGTGCCAGTAGATTGGAGGGGGCCTGGACTAACTATGGCTACACCTTC.

The J gene is TRBJ1-2, the V gene TRBV16; 7 bases are shared with TRBD1. This CDR3 region has 14 residues. The germline V gene encodes CDR1 KGHSY and CDR2 FQNENV. V dropped 3 bases and J dropped 4; count of bases not matched to a gene: 5. The CDR3 nucleotides read TGTGCCAGCAGCCATGGGACAGAGGTCTATGGCTACACCTTC. Protein sequence: CASSHGTEVYGYTF.

V and J are TRBV6-5 and TRBJ2-2; D is possibly TRBD1 (5 bases). Trimming removed 8 bases at V and 2 bases at J, with 12 bases between. In germline, CDR1 is MNHEY, CDR2 SVGAGI. This CDR3 comprises 14 residues. The CDR3 coding sequence is TGTGCCAGCTCGGCAGGGCGAAACACCGGGGAGCTGTTTTTT. It encodes CASSAGRNTGELFF.

CDR3 in amino acids: CASSSSGISYNEQFF. CDR3 coding DNA: TGTGCCAGCAGTTCTAGCGGTATCTCCTACAATGAGCAGTTCTTC. The chain carries TRBV11-3 and TRBJ2-1, with TRBD2 matching 7 bases. J was trimmed by 0 bases and V by 6 bases; bases with no gene match: 5. Germline CDR1 reads SGHNT; CDR2 reads YENEEA. CDR3 length equals 15 residues.

The chain links TRBV7-8 to TRBJ1-4, with D unresolved. V lost 5 bases to trimming and J lost 8 bases, with 18 bases between them. Germline assignment: CDR1 SGHVS and CDR2 FQNEAQ. The CDR3 length is 15 residues. In DNA form, the CDR3 reads TGTGCCAGCAGCGAGAGGACTCGCCTGGGCGAAAAACTGTTTTTT. It is translated as CASSERTRLGEKLFF.

The chain carries TRBV7-2 and TRBJ2-7; D may be TRBD2 (6 bases). V lost 4 bases and J 7 bases, leaving 14 bases between the germline ends. Germline lookup yields CDR1 SGHTA and CDR2 FQGNSA. The CDR3 loop spans 13 amino acids. Written as DNA, the CDR3 is TGTGCCAGCAGCTACGGACCCGCGGGGGAGCAGTACTTC. Amino acid sequence: CASSYGPAGEQYF.